These 2 T cell receptor beta chains were all obtained from the same sample, sequenced in a study of cytomegalovirus exposure and HLA in healthy donors. The PCR ran on 60 Vbeta and 13 Jbeta primers. Assay: immunoSEQ multiplex PCR; the TCRdb copy retains only in-frame clones and omits some. This table lists some 30,000 clones. The sample taken for sequencing was PBMCs. The receptors here all came from a woman aged 40-49 years in good health and CMV-seropositive.

The gene calls are TRBV5-4 and TRBJ1-1; 7 positions agree with TRBD1. The germline V gene has CDR1 SGHNT and CDR2 YYREEE (reference sequence). J lost 11 bases, V lost 2 bases, and 6 bases had no gene match. The CDR3 has 12 residues. The CDR3 DNA sequence: TGTGCCAGCAGCTTCGGGGGACAGAAGGCTTTCTTT. Amino acid sequence: CASSFGGQKAFF.

CDR3 residues: CASTRWGPRFSGANVLTF. The CDR3 DNA follows: TGTGCCAGCACCAGGTGGGGGCCCCGTTTCTCTGGGGCCAACGTCCTGACTTTC. This chain links TRBV28 with TRBJ2-6, with D possibly being TRBD1 (6 bases). There are 18 residues in the CDR3. From germline, CDR1 is MDHEN and CDR2 SYDVKM. V lost 7 bases, J lost 0 bases, and 19 bases lay in between.